The entry that follows covers one TCR beta chain sequence. Its target is unknown. This entry belongs to a study of T cell responses to AZD1222 COVID-19 vaccine. Study results and caveats: Seropositive AZD1222 recipients at baseline numbered only 6 or 7. Unmutated variant regions are reportedly targeted by nearly half of spike-specific TCRs.

Sequencing was performed with immunoSEQ multiplex PCR; in TCRdb, only in-frame clones are kept and a portion is missing. The table shows 150,000 to 200,000 clones, with 85% to 95% occurring only once. Germline V lookup: CDR1 SGHVS, CDR2 FQNEAQ. The CDR3 covers 15 residues. The V end was cut by 10 bases, the J end by 2 bases, with 18 bases between. The chain joins TRBV7-8 to TRBJ2-1; tentatively, D is TRBD2 (6 bases). This TCR was recovered from an adult who received the AZD1222 COVID-19 vaccine. The specimen was peripheral blood, collected 28 days after the second AZD1222 dose. CDR3 nucleotide sequence: TGTGCCACCCATTGGGACGTAGCGGCCTACAATGAGCAGTTCTTC. Translation gives CATHWDVAAYNEQFF.